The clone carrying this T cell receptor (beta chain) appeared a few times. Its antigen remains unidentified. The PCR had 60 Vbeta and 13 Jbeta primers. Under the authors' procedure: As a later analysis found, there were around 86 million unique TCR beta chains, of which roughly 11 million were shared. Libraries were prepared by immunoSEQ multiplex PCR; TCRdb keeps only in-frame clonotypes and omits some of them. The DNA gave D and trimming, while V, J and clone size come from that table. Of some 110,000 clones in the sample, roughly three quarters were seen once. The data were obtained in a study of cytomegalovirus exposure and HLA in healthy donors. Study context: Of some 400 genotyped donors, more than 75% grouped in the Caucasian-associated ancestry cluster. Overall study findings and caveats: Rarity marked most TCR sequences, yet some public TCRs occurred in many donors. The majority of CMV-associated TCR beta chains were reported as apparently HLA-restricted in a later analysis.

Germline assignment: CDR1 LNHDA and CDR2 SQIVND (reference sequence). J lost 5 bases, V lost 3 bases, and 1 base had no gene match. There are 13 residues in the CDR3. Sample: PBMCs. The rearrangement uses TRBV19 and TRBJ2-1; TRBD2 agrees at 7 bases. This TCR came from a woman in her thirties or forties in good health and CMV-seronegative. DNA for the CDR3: TGTGCCAGTAGTATTGGGGGGGACAATGAGCAGTTCTTC. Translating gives CASSIGGDNEQFF.